The TCR beta chain under discussion was sequenced for a study of graft-versus-host responses after intestinal transplantation (dated by TCRdb to about 2021). About the investigation overall: Recipients received multivisceral, liver-intestinal, or isolated intestinal transplants. To identify alloreactive clones, pre-transplant mixed lymphocyte reaction products were sequenced and compared with unstimulated pre-transplant donor and recipient T cells. A cohort of 24 intestinal transplant recipients, including one retransplant, was enrolled, and a few patients lacking pretransplant specimens were excluded. Instead of going to the commercial service, samples from a few later patients were sequenced in-house on an Illumina MiSeq and processed with MiXCR. Donor T cell macrochimerism was defined as a peak of at least 4% donor T cells among recipient peripheral blood mononuclear cells. Every recipient was given anti-thymocyte globulin induction, then maintenance tacrolimus and steroids for around three years. After intestinal transplantation, graft-versus-host and host-versus-graft alloreactive T cell clones were followed in the graft, circulation and bone marrow using bulk TCR-beta CDR3 sequencing. Findings and caveats that apply to the study as a whole: Early after transplant, peak levels of circulating GvH clones were associated with declines in HvG clones. The conclusions were limited by the relatively low number and heterogeneity of the intestinal transplant patients. GvH clones turned up in recipient bone marrow, with some appearing earlier in ileal mucosa or blood, a pattern consistent with an intestinal mucosal origin. In patients with donor T cell macrochimerism, the allografts had high GvH to HvG T cell clonal ratios.

To note about this clone: There is no known antigen for this receptor. Base qualities are missing; no much larger clone stands one base away.

In the first month after transplant, blood samples were collected up to 4 times, and after that at least monthly when available. The CDR3 goes from the cysteine to the phenylalanine over 13 residues. Only the CDR3 DNA stays, 39 bases, in frame from base 1. Trimming removed 0 bases from V and 8 bases from J, leaving 11 bases between the germline ends. Taken from the germline V gene, the CDR1 and CDR2 loops are SGHDT and YYEEEE. Libraries were built with the immunoSEQ multiplex PCR assay. High-throughput TCR-beta CDR3 sequencing of genomic DNA from most patients was performed by Adaptive Biotechnologies. The published analysis was carried out like this. TCR sequencing data for 18 patients were retrieved from Adaptive's ImmunoSEQ software; a few other patients were processed with MiXCR and VDJtools. CDR3 nucleotide sequences shared between donor and recipient were removed because their origin could not be assigned. At least 2-fold expansion over unstimulated cells and a minimum CFSE-low frequency of 0.002% (template counts) or 0.001% (read counts) were required for clones to be classified as alloreactive. Mappable clones were those detected in sequenced pre-transplant spleen, lymph node, or MLR CFSE-low populations of the donor or recipient. The cumulative frequency of alloreactive clones was calculated as a percentage of all sequences, weighted by copy number. TCRdb provides this immuneACCESS table in a form limited to in-frame rearrangements. Some clones are lacking; in checked studies, under half of them reflect an unresolved V gene, and why the rest are absent is not known. From that table come the V and J calls and clone size; the DNA was used to work out D and trimming. Here the sample has 49,000 or so clones; 90% to 95% occur a single time. Under 7.5% of the sample is taken by the ten largest.

Source: PBMCs, taken 750 to 850 days after a first intestinal transplant, on the day of a second. This TCR came from a human patient who received an intestinal transplant, so some T cells may come from the graft donor. The V and J genes are TRBV5-6 and TRBJ1-2; TRBD1 is a weak D gene call, 6 bases matching. The CDR3 is CASSLVGARGYTF. The nucleotide sequence is TGTGCCAGCAGCTTGGTGGGGGCGAGGGGCTACACCTTC.